Listed below are T cell receptor beta chains from one sample, sequenced in a study of PD-1 blockade in classical Hodgkin lymphoma. Repertoires were generated with immunoSEQ multiplex PCR, while TCRdb's copy carries only in-frame clones and drops some. The top ten clones hold under 3.5% of a sample with some 95,000 clones, less than 95% of them seen once. The sequences come from peripheral blood mononuclear cells (PBMCs), collected before the fourth cycle of nivolumab. All receptors derive from a human donor with classical Hodgkin lymphoma. CDR3s include the opening cysteine and the closing phenylalanine or tryptophan. The D gene is left open where the match is weak. Size is omitted from some rows. Given values are once, few, many or a class for expanded clones.

J: TRBJ2-5; size: NA; length: 12; V: TRBV29-1; D: NA; CDR3: CSVESRPETQYF; DNA: TGCAGCGTTGAGTCGCGACCGGAGACCCAGTACTTC
J: TRBJ1-1; size: NA; length: 14; V: TRBV7-9; D: TRBD1; CDR3: CASSRGQGNTEAFF; DNA: TGTGCCAGCAGCCGGGGACAGGGGAACACTGAAGCTTTCTTT
J: TRBJ1-4; size: NA; length: 13; V: TRBV6-6; D: NA; CDR3: CASSYGVREKLFF; DNA: TGTGCCAGCAGTTATGGGGTTAGGGAAAAACTGTTTTTT
J: TRBJ1-3; size: NA; length: 17; V: TRBV11-2; D: TRBD1; CDR3: CASSTSFNRGPGNTIYF; DNA: TGTGCCAGCAGCACCAGCTTTAACAGGGGACCTGGAAACACCATATATTTT
J: TRBJ2-7; size: NA; length: 14; V: TRBV28; D: TRBD1; CDR3: CASNRMGQGGEQYF; DNA: TGTGCCAGCAATCGCATGGGACAGGGGGGCGAGCAGTACTTC
J: TRBJ1-2; size: NA; length: 15; V: TRBV9; D: NA; CDR3: CASSEGLTANYGYTF; DNA: TGTGCCAGCAGCGAGGGCCTGACAGCTAACTATGGCTACACCTTC
J: TRBJ1-2; size: NA; length: 11; V: TRBV20-1; D: NA; CDR3: CSGPPNYGYTF; DNA: TGCAGTGGCCCACCCAACTATGGCTACACCTTC
J: TRBJ2-3; size: NA; length: 20; V: TRBV27; D: TRBD2; CDR3: CASSLRIGAGGESSTDTQYF; DNA: TGTGCCAGCAGTTTAAGGATCGGGGCGGGGGGGGAATCTAGCACAGATACGCAGTATTTT
J: TRBJ2-7; size: NA; length: 14; V: TRBV6-5; D: NA; CDR3: CASSYSTGFYEQYF; DNA: TGTGCCAGCAGTTACTCGACGGGATTCTACGAGCAGTACTTC
J: TRBJ2-7; size: NA; length: 13; V: TRBV28; D: NA; CDR3: CASSLPGKNEQYF; DNA: TGTGCCAGCAGTTTACCAGGGAAAAACGAGCAGTACTTC
J: TRBJ1-5; size: few; length: 12; V: TRBV5-8; D: NA; CDR3: CASSLLSQPQHF; DNA: TGTGCCAGCAGCTTGCTTAGCCAGCCCCAGCATTTT
J: TRBJ1-1; size: NA; length: 13; V: TRBV27; D: NA; CDR3: CASSLALYTEAFF; DNA: TGTGCCAGCAGTTTAGCCTTGTACACTGAAGCTTTCTTT
J: TRBJ2-2; size: few; length: 15; V: TRBV6-6; D: NA; CDR3: CASRTGVRITGELFF; DNA: TGTGCCAGCAGAACGGGAGTCCGTATAACCGGGGAGCTGTTTTTT
J: TRBJ1-1; size: NA; length: 13; V: TRBV5-6; D: TRBD1; CDR3: CASSLDRDTEAFF; DNA: TGTGCCAGCAGCCTGGACAGGGACACTGAAGCTTTCTTT
J: TRBJ2-7; size: NA; length: 12; V: TRBV7-9; D: NA; CDR3: CASSPPGDEQYF; DNA: TGTGCCAGCAGCCCACCCGGCGACGAGCAGTACTTC
J: TRBJ1-1; size: NA; length: 13; V: TRBV11-2; D: NA; CDR3: CASSLRSNTEAFF; DNA: TGTGCCAGCAGCTTAAGAAGTAACACTGAAGCTTTCTTT
J: TRBJ1-1; size: once; length: 14; V: TRBV7-2; D: NA; CDR3: CASSLSHLNTEAFF; DNA: TGTGCCAGCAGCTTATCTCACCTTAACACTGAAGCTTTCTTT
J: TRBJ1-1; size: NA; length: 16; V: TRBV5-1; D: TRBD1; CDR3: CASSLGDRGWLTEAFF; DNA: TGCGCCAGCAGCTTAGGGGACAGGGGATGGTTGACTGAAGCTTTCTTT
J: TRBJ2-7; size: NA; length: 15; V: TRBV5-1; D: NA; CDR3: CASSLEGGLAYEQYF; DNA: TGCGCCAGCAGCTTGGAGGGGGGATTAGCCTACGAGCAGTACTTC
J: TRBJ2-7; size: NA; length: 13; V: TRBV6-6; D: NA; CDR3: CASSYDSNSEQYF; DNA: TGTGCCAGCAGTTACGACTCCAATAGCGAGCAGTACTTC
J: TRBJ2-1; size: NA; length: 14; V: TRBV7-3; D: TRBD1; CDR3: CASSLGTGYNEQFF; DNA: TGTGCCAGCAGCTTAGGGACAGGTTACAATGAGCAGTTCTTC
J: TRBJ1-2; size: NA; length: 16; V: TRBV5-6; D: NA; CDR3: CASSSPIRGLGYGYTF; DNA: TGTGCCAGCAGCTCTCCGATTCGGGGTTTAGGCTATGGCTACACCTTC
J: TRBJ2-5; size: NA; length: 16; V: TRBV27; D: TRBD2; CDR3: CASSRNLTSGGETQYF; DNA: TGTGCCAGCAGCCGAAACCTGACTAGCGGGGGGGAGACCCAGTACTTC
J: TRBJ1-2; size: NA; length: 12; V: TRBV19; D: NA; CDR3: CASSAGTYGYTF; DNA: TGTGCCAGTAGTGCAGGCACCTATGGCTACACCTTC
J: TRBJ2-7; size: once; length: 16; V: TRBV13; D: NA; CDR3: CASSLGGARSSYEQYF; DNA: TGTGCCAGCAGCTTAGGAGGCGCAAGGAGCTCCTACGAGCAGTACTTC
J: TRBJ1-4; size: NA; length: 17; V: TRBV25-1; D: NA; CDR3: CASSEYQRGPEDEKLFF; DNA: TGTGCCAGCAGTGAGTACCAAAGGGGTCCCGAGGATGAAAAACTGTTTTTT
J: TRBJ2-7; size: NA; length: 15; V: TRBV4-1; D: TRBD2; CDR3: CASSQDPQRGYEQYF; DNA: TGCGCCAGCAGCCAAGATCCCCAGCGGGGGTACGAGCAGTACTTC
J: TRBJ1-6; size: once; length: 17; V: TRBV28; D: TRBD1; CDR3: CASSPYAGTAYNSPLHF; DNA: TGTGCCAGCAGTCCTTACGCGGGGACAGCTTATAATTCACCCCTCCACTTT
J: TRBJ1-5; size: once; length: 15; V: TRBV19; D: NA; CDR3: CASSILGGGYQPQHF; DNA: TGTGCCAGTAGTATCCTCGGGGGGGGTTATCAGCCCCAGCATTTT
J: TRBJ2-3; size: NA; length: 16; V: TRBV5-1; D: TRBD2; CDR3: CASSPTSGGVEDTQYF; DNA: TGCGCCAGCAGCCCGACTAGCGGGGGGGTGGAGGATACGCAGTATTTT
J: TRBJ1-1; size: NA; length: 15; V: TRBV14; D: NA; CDR3: CASSQEHVKWTEAFF; DNA: TGTGCCAGCAGCCAAGAACACGTGAAATGGACTGAAGCTTTCTTT
J: TRBJ2-7; size: NA; length: 16; V: TRBV7-2; D: TRBD2; CDR3: CASSLTGTSHVYEQYF; DNA: TGTGCCAGCAGCTTGACCGGGACTAGTCACGTTTACGAGCAGTACTTC
J: TRBJ1-5; size: NA; length: 16; V: TRBV4-2; D: NA; CDR3: CASSPQGGHSNQPQHF; DNA: TGTGCCAGCAGCCCACAGGGTGGTCATAGCAATCAGCCCCAGCATTTT
J: TRBJ1-2; size: NA; length: 14; V: TRBV30; D: NA; CDR3: CAWSVNPQARGYTF; DNA: TGTGCCTGGAGTGTAAATCCGCAGGCTCGGGGCTACACCTTC
J: TRBJ1-3; size: NA; length: 13; V: TRBV30; D: NA; CDR3: CAWSSGAGNTIYF; DNA: TGTGCCTGGAGTTCAGGGGCTGGAAACACCATATATTTT
J: TRBJ2-1; size: NA; length: 15; V: TRBV5-6; D: NA; CDR3: CASSFLGSRGDEQFF; DNA: TGTGCCAGCAGCTTCCTGGGCTCACGAGGGGATGAGCAGTTCTTC
J: TRBJ2-3; size: NA; length: 14; V: TRBV11-3; D: NA; CDR3: CASSRDSNSDTQYF; DNA: TGTGCCAGCAGCCGGGACTCCAATTCGGATACGCAGTATTTT
J: TRBJ2-3; size: NA; length: 13; V: TRBV7-2; D: NA; CDR3: CASSSRGEDTQYF; DNA: TGTGCCAGCAGCTCGCGGGGAGAAGATACGCAGTATTTT
J: TRBJ2-1; size: NA; length: 15; V: TRBV7-3; D: NA; CDR3: CASSPPGTLYNEQFF; DNA: TGTGCCAGCAGCCCCCCCGGGACACTATACAATGAGCAGTTCTTC
J: TRBJ2-7; size: NA; length: 15; V: TRBV18; D: TRBD1; CDR3: CASSLRQGPTYEQYF; DNA: TGTGCCAGCTCACTCAGACAGGGACCCACCTACGAGCAGTACTTC